The rows below give T cell receptor beta chains drawn from one sample of a study of PD-L1 blockade in urothelial cancer. Produced via immunoSEQ multiplex PCR; TCRdb's table is partial and in-frame only. Among approximately 110,000 clones listed, over 75% were seen once. This sample comprised PBMCs, obtained around atezolizumab (anti-PD-L1) treatment. Receptors were obtained from a middle-aged man with urothelial cancer. The CDR3 runs from the conserved cysteine through the conserved F or W. A D gene is named only where the DNA matches it firmly. Clone size is given for some rows only: seen once, a few or many times, or a class if the clone is expanded.

size: .; D: .; J: TRBJ2-1; V: TRBV14; DNA: TGTGCCAGCAGCCAAGTTCTACGAGGGTCCTACAATGAGCAGTTCTTC; CDR3: CASSQVLRGSYNEQFF
size: .; D: TRBD2; J: TRBJ2-1; V: TRBV4-1; DNA: TGCGCCAGCAGCCAAGAGGGTGCGGGAGCCAGCAATGAGCAGTTCTTC; CDR3: CASSQEGAGASNEQFF
size: few; D: TRBD1; J: TRBJ1-5; V: TRBV4-1; DNA: TGCGCCAGCAGCCAAGTCGACAGGGGGAATCAGCCCCAGCATTTT; CDR3: CASSQVDRGNQPQHF
size: .; D: .; J: TRBJ2-1; V: TRBV6-1; DNA: TGTGCCAGCAGTGATAGCGGAGAAGCCTACAATGAGCAGTTCTTC; CDR3: CASSDSGEAYNEQFF
size: .; D: TRBD2; J: TRBJ2-5; V: TRBV29-1; DNA: TGCAGCGTTGTGGGGGGGACTAGCTTGCAGTACTTC; CDR3: CSVVGGTSLQYF
size: .; D: .; J: TRBJ2-5; V: TRBV27; DNA: TGTGCCAGCAGGGAAAGAGGAGGGATATGGACCCAGTACTTC; CDR3: CASRERGGIWTQYF
size: .; D: TRBD1; J: TRBJ1-2; V: TRBV30; DNA: TGTGCCTGGGACAGGGGGCAAGTGCCCTATGGCTACACCTTC; CDR3: CAWDRGQVPYGYTF
size: .; D: TRBD1; J: TRBJ1-1; V: TRBV30; DNA: TGTGCCTGGAGTGTAGAACCGGGACAGGTCCGAACTTTCTTT; CDR3: CAWSVEPGQVRTFF
size: .; D: .; J: TRBJ2-7; V: TRBV6-5; DNA: TGTGCCAGCGCCATCAGCCTTCTCGCGGCCTACGAGCAGTACTTC; CDR3: CASAISLLAAYEQYF
size: .; D: TRBD2; J: TRBJ2-1; V: TRBV18; DNA: TGTGCCAGCTCACCCAATAGCGGGAACGCGGGCAATGAGCAGTTCTTC; CDR3: CASSPNSGNAGNEQFF